This T cell receptor (beta chain) was sequenced for a study of T cells in narcolepsy. The CDR3 extends over 16 amino acids. The germline V gene has CDR1 KGHSH and CDR2 LQKENI. Trimming left V 2 bases short and J 7 bases short, with 15 bases between. Clones were read by immunoSEQ multiplex PCR, and TCRdb kept only the in-frame ones, dropping some. Of about 30,000 clones in the sample, roughly four fifths are singletons; the top ten hold under 1.4%. The sequenced material came from CD45RA- memory CD4+ T cells from PBMCs. The sequence derives from a human donor with narcolepsy. The genes are TRBV18 and TRBJ1-6; maybe TRBD1 (5 bases). In DNA form, the CDR3 reads TGTGCCAGCTCACCAAGACAGCAGGGAAAAAATTCACCCCTCCACTTT. The encoded protein is CASSPRQQGKNSPLHF. Supplemented by reference TRBV18 and TRBJ1-6, the full variable domain reads NAGVMQNPRHLVRRRGQEARLRCSPMKGHSHVYWYRQLPEEGLKFMVYLQKENIIDESGMPKERFSAEFPKEGPSILRIQQVVRGDSAAYFCASSPRQQGKNSPLHFGNGTRLTVT.